Listed below are T cell receptor beta chains from one sample, sequenced in a study of OX40 agonist ivuxolimab in advanced cancers. Profiled with immunoSEQ multiplex PCR; TCRdb holds only in-frame clones, not every one. The sample yields about 44,000 clones, roughly 80% seen once. Sequenced here: CD4+ or CD8+ T cells sorted from blood, sampled in a trial of the OX40 agonist ivuxolimab. All receptors derive from an adult with an advanced solid tumor such as melanoma, head and neck, liver or kidney cancer. The CDR3 runs from the conserved cysteine through the conserved F or W. A D gene is named only where the DNA matches it firmly. Some rows mark clone size as missing; the rest say once, few, many or name a class of expanded clone.

j_call v_call d_call clone_size cdr3_aa cdr3_nt
TRBJ2-1 TRBV7-3 TRBD2 . CASSLDSGTYNEQFF TGTGCCAGCAGCTTAGATAGCGGGACGTACAATGAGCAGTTCTTC
TRBJ2-7 TRBV18 TRBD2 . CASSRDYPYEQYF TGTGCCAGCTCGAGGGACTACCCCTACGAGCAGTACTTC
TRBJ2-7 TRBV20-1 . . CSSRDGLKQYF TGCAGTTCAAGAGACGGACTGAAGCAGTACTTC
TRBJ1-4 TRBV7-9 TRBD1 . CASSQGQGREKLFF TGTGCCAGCAGCCAGGGACAGGGAAGAGAAAAACTGTTTTTT
TRBJ2-1 TRBV18 . . CASSPGGDSYNEQFF TGTGCCAGCTCACCAGGAGGCGACTCCTACAATGAGCAGTTCTTC
TRBJ2-2 TRBV29-1 . . CSVGTGTNTGELFF TGCAGCGTTGGAACAGGGACGAACACCGGGGAGCTGTTTTTT
TRBJ2-5 TRBV5-1 . few CASSLQQLETQYF TGCGCCAGCAGCTTACAACAGCTAGAGACCCAGTACTTC
TRBJ1-4 TRBV7-9 . . CASSLPGQSNEKLFF TGTGCCAGCAGCCTCCCGGGACAATCTAATGAAAAACTGTTTTTT
TRBJ2-3 TRBV30 TRBD1 . CAWRLPGQGTDTQYF TGTGCCTGGAGATTACCGGGACAGGGGACAGATACGCAGTATTTT
TRBJ1-2 TRBV30 TRBD1 few CAWSPGQGNYGYTF TGTGCCTGGAGCCCGGGACAGGGGAACTATGGCTACACCTTC
TRBJ2-2 TRBV5-6 TRBD1 . CASSLARTGVPGELFF TGTGCCAGCAGCTTGGCGCGGACAGGAGTACCCGGGGAGCTGTTTTTT
TRBJ2-1 TRBV7-2 . . CASSPGFTQFF TGTGCCAGCAGCCCGGGGTTTACCCAGTTCTTC
TRBJ2-1 TRBV7-2 TRBD2 few CASSLVAGLVGNEQFF TGTGCCAGCAGCTTAGTGGCGGGACTAGTGGGCAATGAGCAGTTCTTC
TRBJ2-5 TRBV5-1 . . CASSLATRETQYF TGCGCCAGCAGCTTGGCGACGAGAGAGACCCAGTACTTC
TRBJ2-2 TRBV18 . . CASSPGGLGDTGELFF TGTGCCAGCTCACCGGGCGGACTGGGGGACACCGGGGAGCTGTTTTTT
TRBJ2-7 TRBV27 TRBD1 . CASSPRGTGGKEQYF TGTGCCAGCAGTCCGCGTGGGACAGGGGGGAAAGAGCAGTACTTC
TRBJ2-5 TRBV11-3 TRBD2 . CASSRTSLETQYF TGTGCCAGCAGCCGGACTAGCCTAGAGACCCAGTACTTC
TRBJ2-2 TRBV6-5 TRBD2 . CASSPGLGRIGELFF TGTGCCAGCAGTCCGGGACTAGGTCGAATAGGGGAGCTGTTTTTT
TRBJ1-3 TRBV6-5 . once CASKAGPGNTIYF TGTGCCAGCAAGGCGGGACCTGGAAACACCATATATTTT
TRBJ2-1 TRBV5-1 . . CASSSSVSGPLRYHEQFF TGCGCCAGCAGCTCCTCAGTTAGCGGTCCCCTCCGATACCATGAGCAGTTCTTC
TRBJ2-2 TRBV6-5 . . CASSPGRTNTGELFF TGTGCCAGCAGCCCCGGACGCACGAACACCGGGGAGCTGTTTTTT
TRBJ1-1 TRBV6-5 . . CASSYSGRANTEAFF TGTGCCAGCAGTTACTCTGGCAGGGCCAACACTGAAGCTTTCTTT
TRBJ2-5 TRBV28 TRBD2 . CASSLTSGRYQETQYF TGTGCCAGCAGTTTAACTAGCGGGAGGTACCAAGAGACCCAGTACTTC
TRBJ2-1 TRBV18 TRBD1 few CASSLGTGRESEQFF TGTGCCAGCTCACTGGGGACAGGGCGGGAGAGTGAGCAGTTCTTC
TRBJ2-2 TRBV28 TRBD2 . CASSAILAGVFFNTGELFF TGTGCCAGCAGTGCGATTCTAGCGGGAGTTTTCTTCAACACCGGGGAGCTGTTTTTT
TRBJ1-2 TRBV10-3 . . CAISGGGSQGANYGYTF TGTGCCATCAGTGGCGGGGGCAGTCAAGGGGCTAACTATGGCTACACCTTC
TRBJ2-2 TRBV11-1 . . CASTRGTGELFF TGTGCCAGCACCAGGGGCACCGGGGAGCTGTTTTTT
TRBJ2-3 TRBV13 . few CASSFSEGLSRRPTSTDTQYF TGTGCCAGCAGCTTTTCGGAGGGTCTCTCCCGCCGGCCCACTAGCACAGATACGCAGTATTTT
TRBJ1-1 TRBV6-1 . many CAATWGGWENTEAFF TGTGCCGCCACCTGGGGGGGGTGGGAGAACACTGAAGCTTTCTTT
TRBJ2-7 TRBV7-9 TRBD1 . CASSYSLTGVAYEQYF TGTGCCAGCAGCTATTCACTGACAGGGGTGGCCTACGAGCAGTACTTC
TRBJ1-1 TRBV5-1 TRBD1 . CASRGQGNTEAFF TGCGCCAGCAGGGGACAGGGAAACACTGAAGCTTTCTTT
TRBJ2-7 TRBV6-1 . . CAIGEQPYEQYF TGTGCTATCGGGGAACAGCCCTACGAGCAGTACTTC
TRBJ2-7 TRBV21-1 . . CASSTSASGTSYEQYF TGTGCCAGCAGCACTTCGGCGAGCGGGACCTCCTACGAGCAGTACTTC
TRBJ2-3 TRBV27 TRBD1 . CASSSPLTGGLQYTQYF TGTGCCAGCAGTTCCCCCCTCACAGGGGGGCTCCAATATACGCAGTATTTT
TRBJ2-5 TRBV30 TRBD2 . CAWSGGSGSGNQYF TGTGCCTGGAGTGGTGGTAGCGGGAGTGGGAACCAGTACTTC
TRBJ2-2 TRBV5-4 . once CASSPPGTQNTGELFF TGTGCCAGCAGCCCCCCCGGGACCCAGAACACCGGGGAGCTGTTTTTT
TRBJ2-5 TRBV25-1 . . CASSEFGGNQETQYF TGTGCCAGCAGTGAATTCGGAGGCAACCAAGAGACCCAGTACTTC
TRBJ1-3 TRBV5-1 . . CASSSGRGATGNTIYF TGCGCCAGCAGCTCTGGTAGGGGAGCAACTGGAAACACCATATATTTT
TRBJ2-4 TRBV10-3 TRBD2 . CAISEGLAGGPGNIQYF TGTGCCATCAGTGAGGGACTAGCGGGAGGGCCGGGGAACATTCAGTACTTC
TRBJ1-2 TRBV11-2 . . CAISWGANYGYTF TGTGCCATTTCGTGGGGAGCTAACTATGGCTACACCTTC
TRBJ2-3 TRBV5-6 . . CASSFLGGGLTDTQYF TGTGCCAGCAGCTTTCTAGGGGGAGGGCTCACAGATACGCAGTATTTT
TRBJ1-6 TRBV30 . . CAWRTGILAALHF TGTGCCTGGAGAACAGGGATCCTCGCGGCCCTCCACTTT
TRBJ2-3 TRBV11-2 TRBD2 . CASSSASGASTDTQYF TGTGCCAGCAGCTCGGCTAGCGGGGCGAGCACAGATACGCAGTATTTT
TRBJ1-1 TRBV30 . . CAWSVGGAAFF TGTGCCTGGAGTGTTGGAGGGGCGGCTTTCTTT
TRBJ2-5 TRBV27 TRBD2 . CAPYSGRNQETQYF TGTGCCCCATATAGCGGGAGGAATCAAGAGACCCAGTACTTC
TRBJ2-1 TRBV9 TRBD1 . CASSVEPRGYNEQFF TGTGCCAGCAGCGTAGAACCCAGGGGGTACAATGAGCAGTTCTTC
TRBJ2-1 TRBV6-6 . . CASSRQISYNEQFF TGTGCCAGCAGTCGACAGATCTCCTACAATGAGCAGTTCTTC
TRBJ1-2 TRBV30 TRBD1 . CAWSVQFAGGDYGYTF TGTGCCTGGAGTGTACAATTTGCAGGGGGTGACTATGGCTACACCTTC
TRBJ1-3 TRBV5-6 TRBD1 . CASSSGTGGSTTGNTIYF TGTGCCAGCAGCTCCGGGACAGGGGGTTCAACGACCGGAAACACCATATATTTT
TRBJ2-3 TRBV5-4 TRBD2 . CASSFSGSGADTQYF TGTGCCAGCAGCTTTAGCGGGAGTGGTGCAGATACGCAGTATTTT
TRBJ2-3 TRBV6-1 TRBD1 . CASSEAVTGTSTDTQYF TGTGCCAGCAGTGAAGCCGTGACAGGGACGTCCACAGATACGCAGTATTTT
TRBJ2-5 TRBV5-4 . . CASSPHVGRETQYF TGTGCCAGCAGCCCTCACGTGGGTAGAGAGACCCAGTACTTC